This T cell receptor (beta chain) is drawn from a study of T cells after yellow fever vaccination. Study-level information: With SMART-Seq v4 Ultra Low Input, the fractions containing low cell numbers were prepared.

Remarks on this clonotype: What it binds is unknown. At one end, the junction sequence differs from germline, possibly due to a read error.

Study-wide results and limits: Post-booster repertoires contained most primary-vaccination clones again (roughly 96% CD4, about 90% CD8). A small share of clonotypes appeared in both CD4 and CD8 compartments.

Germline V lookup: CDR1 SQVTM, CDR2 ANQGSEA. This CDR3 is built from 13 residues. TCRdb called the 5' RACE reads again in MiXCR, with one record for every CDR3 protein. The sample has about 240,000 distinct CDR3 sequences, 6.9% seen once. V gene TRBV29-1 combines with J gene TRBJ1-1; D may be TRBD1 (5 bases). The clonotype originates from a man aged 30 to 45 who received the YFV17D yellow fever vaccine. The sequencing used CD4+ T cells sorted from PBMCs, collected 15 days after the yellow fever booster vaccination. In nucleotides, the CDR3 is TGCAGCGTTGTAGCCAGGGTGAACACTGAAGCTTTATTT. Protein product: CSVVARVNTEALF.